Sequencing of this T cell receptor (beta chain) was carried out in a study of follicular helper T cells after annual influenza vaccination. Findings of the study overall: Change in circulating plasmablasts correlated with ICOS+CD38+ cTfh clonality change. Rare clonotypes were missed; only about 9-22% of cells gave TCRB.

Time point of the sample: 2015-2016 season, pre-vaccination. For this clone: Its antigen is unknown.

This table comes from immunoSEQ multiplex PCR, and its TCRdb copy is limited to in-frame clones, with some not included. The table includes roughly 10,000 clones, around 85% detected once. Sequenced here: CXCR5+ CD38- circulating T follicular helper cells from blood, sampled on the day of influenza vaccination. The subset was: circulating Tfh, non-naive CD4+CXCR5+PD-1+ (ICOS+CD38+ or ICOS-CD38-). This sequence was found in an adult who received the influenza vaccine.

CDR3 sequence (DNA): TGTGCCAGCAGCCCTTCTAGCGGGGGGGGAGAGAGTGAGCAGTTCTTC. It yields the protein CASSPSSGGGESEQFF. This rearrangement joins TRBV11-2 to TRBJ2-1; 12 bases fit TRBD2. Germline CDR1 is SGHAT and CDR2 is FQNNGV. This CDR3 is 16 amino acids long. The V segment lost 5 bases and the J segment 9 bases; nucleotides outside the gene matches: 11.